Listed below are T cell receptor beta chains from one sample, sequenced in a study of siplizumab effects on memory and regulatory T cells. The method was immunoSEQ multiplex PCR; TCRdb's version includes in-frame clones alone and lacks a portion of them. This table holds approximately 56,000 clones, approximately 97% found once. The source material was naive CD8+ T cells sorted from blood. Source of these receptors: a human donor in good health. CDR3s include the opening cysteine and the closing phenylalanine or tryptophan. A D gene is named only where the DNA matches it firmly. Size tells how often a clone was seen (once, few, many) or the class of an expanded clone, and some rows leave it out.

CDR3 protein: CASTADQGGSPGNIQYF
CDR3 DNA: TGTGCCAGCACGGCTGACCAGGGGGGGTCCCCAGGGAACATTCAGTACTTC
J gene: TRBJ2-4
V gene: TRBV2
D gene: NA
clone size: NA
CDR3 length: 17

CDR3 protein: CASSFTQGTDTQYF
CDR3 DNA: TGTGCCAGCAGTTTTACACAGGGTACAGATACGCAGTATTTT
J gene: TRBJ2-3
V gene: TRBV27
D gene: NA
clone size: once
CDR3 length: 14

CDR3 protein: CASSLRDSDQPQHF
CDR3 DNA: TGTGCCAGCAGCCTCCGGGACAGCGATCAGCCCCAGCATTTT
J gene: TRBJ1-5
V gene: TRBV9
D gene: TRBD1
clone size: NA
CDR3 length: 14

CDR3 protein: CASSLATGAGETQYF
CDR3 DNA: TGTGCCAGCAGCTTAGCTACAGGGGCTGGGGAGACCCAGTACTTC
J gene: TRBJ2-5
V gene: TRBV7-9
D gene: TRBD1
clone size: NA
CDR3 length: 15

CDR3 protein: CASSLGGDRDGANVLTF
CDR3 DNA: TGCGCCAGCAGCTTGGGGGGGGACAGGGATGGGGCCAACGTCCTGACTTTC
J gene: TRBJ2-6
V gene: TRBV5-1
D gene: TRBD1
clone size: NA
CDR3 length: 17

CDR3 protein: CASSLAGHYEQYF
CDR3 DNA: TGTGCCAGCAGCTTAGCTGGACACTACGAGCAGTACTTC
J gene: TRBJ2-7
V gene: TRBV7-9
D gene: NA
clone size: NA
CDR3 length: 13

CDR3 protein: CASTRTSGMSEQYF
CDR3 DNA: TGTGCCAGCACCCGGACTAGCGGGATGAGCGAGCAGTACTTC
J gene: TRBJ2-7
V gene: TRBV7-8
D gene: TRBD2
clone size: NA
CDR3 length: 14

CDR3 protein: CASSSGVSSYEQYF
CDR3 DNA: TGTGCCAGCAGCTCAGGGGTGAGTTCCTACGAGCAGTACTTC
J gene: TRBJ2-7
V gene: TRBV7-8
D gene: NA
clone size: NA
CDR3 length: 14

CDR3 protein: CASADRGRGQPQHF
CDR3 DNA: TGTGCCAGCGCCGACAGGGGAAGGGGTCAGCCCCAGCATTTT
J gene: TRBJ1-5
V gene: TRBV6-1
D gene: TRBD1
clone size: NA
CDR3 length: 14

CDR3 protein: CASSVTGTSPKGYEQFF
CDR3 DNA: TGTGCCAGCAGCGTAACCGGGACTAGTCCAAAAGGCTATGAGCAGTTCTTC
J gene: TRBJ2-1
V gene: TRBV9
D gene: TRBD2
clone size: once
CDR3 length: 17

CDR3 protein: CASSVTGGTGDTDTQYF
CDR3 DNA: TGTGCCAGCAGCGTAACGGGCGGGACAGGGGACACAGATACGCAGTATTTT
J gene: TRBJ2-3
V gene: TRBV9
D gene: TRBD1
clone size: NA
CDR3 length: 17

CDR3 protein: CASSPTGGLDGYTF
CDR3 DNA: TGTGCCAGCAGCCCGACGGGGGGATTAGATGGCTACACCTTC
J gene: TRBJ1-2
V gene: TRBV9
D gene: NA
clone size: NA
CDR3 length: 14

CDR3 protein: CAIIGDSSYEQYF
CDR3 DNA: TGTGCCATCATTGGGGACAGCTCCTACGAGCAGTACTTC
J gene: TRBJ2-7
V gene: TRBV10-3
D gene: TRBD1
clone size: NA
CDR3 length: 13

CDR3 protein: CASSRIDTGELFF
CDR3 DNA: TGCGCCAGCAGCCGTATTGACACCGGGGAGCTGTTTTTT
J gene: TRBJ2-2
V gene: TRBV4-3
D gene: NA
clone size: NA
CDR3 length: 13

CDR3 protein: CASSTGTGGRTGELFF
CDR3 DNA: TGCGCCAGCAGTACCGGGACAGGGGGGAGGACCGGGGAGCTGTTTTTT
J gene: TRBJ2-2
V gene: TRBV5-1
D gene: TRBD1
clone size: few
CDR3 length: 16

CDR3 protein: CASSLAGGQPQHF
CDR3 DNA: TGTGCCAGCAGCCTAGCGGGAGGCCAGCCCCAGCATTTT
J gene: TRBJ1-5
V gene: TRBV11-1
D gene: NA
clone size: NA
CDR3 length: 13

CDR3 protein: CASSSGTSGPPELDTQYF
CDR3 DNA: TGTGCCAGCAGCTCCGGGACTAGCGGCCCCCCGGAGCTAGATACGCAGTATTTT
J gene: TRBJ2-3
V gene: TRBV4-2
D gene: TRBD2
clone size: NA
CDR3 length: 18

CDR3 protein: CASSLVSSGSGEQYF
CDR3 DNA: TGTGCCAGCAGCTTAGTTTCTAGCGGGAGCGGTGAGCAGTACTTC
J gene: TRBJ2-7
V gene: TRBV7-2
D gene: TRBD2
clone size: NA
CDR3 length: 15

CDR3 protein: CASSLSRGARGTGELFF
CDR3 DNA: TGTGCCAGCAGTTTATCGAGAGGGGCGCGGGGCACCGGGGAGCTGTTTTTT
J gene: TRBJ2-2
V gene: TRBV27
D gene: NA
clone size: NA
CDR3 length: 17

CDR3 protein: CASSLEGTDTQYF
CDR3 DNA: TGTGCCAGCAGCTTAGAGGGGACAGATACGCAGTATTTT
J gene: TRBJ2-3
V gene: TRBV7-2
D gene: NA
clone size: NA
CDR3 length: 13

CDR3 protein: CASSQEGSLSSYNEQFF
CDR3 DNA: TGTGCCAGCAGCCAAGAGGGCTCTCTGAGCTCCTACAATGAGCAGTTCTTC
J gene: TRBJ2-1
V gene: TRBV4-2
D gene: NA
clone size: NA
CDR3 length: 17

CDR3 protein: CASAGGGSSYNEQFF
CDR3 DNA: TGTGCCAGTGCGGGGGGCGGGAGCTCCTACAATGAGCAGTTCTTC
J gene: TRBJ2-1
V gene: TRBV25-1
D gene: TRBD2
clone size: NA
CDR3 length: 15

CDR3 protein: CASSLSLDSPNTGELFF
CDR3 DNA: TGCGCCAGCAGCTTGTCTTTGGACAGCCCGAACACCGGGGAGCTGTTTTTT
J gene: TRBJ2-2
V gene: TRBV5-1
D gene: NA
clone size: NA
CDR3 length: 17

CDR3 protein: CASSGDRNNQPQHF
CDR3 DNA: TGTGCCAGCAGCGGAGACCGAAACAATCAGCCCCAGCATTTT
J gene: TRBJ1-5
V gene: TRBV5-5
D gene: NA
clone size: once
CDR3 length: 14

CDR3 protein: CSAGTSGTGDTQYF
CDR3 DNA: TGCAGCGCCGGGACTAGCGGGACGGGAGATACGCAGTATTTT
J gene: TRBJ2-3
V gene: TRBV29-1
D gene: TRBD2
clone size: NA
CDR3 length: 14

CDR3 protein: CASSGDTAYNEQFF
CDR3 DNA: TGTGCCAGCAGTGGGGACACAGCCTACAATGAGCAGTTCTTC
J gene: TRBJ2-1
V gene: TRBV6-1
D gene: NA
clone size: NA
CDR3 length: 14

CDR3 protein: CASSIKSWTGRLDTQYF
CDR3 DNA: TGTGCCAGTAGTATCAAGTCCTGGACAGGGAGATTGGATACGCAGTATTTT
J gene: TRBJ2-3
V gene: TRBV19
D gene: TRBD1
clone size: NA
CDR3 length: 17

CDR3 protein: CASSVGAGGKYEQYF
CDR3 DNA: TGTGCCAGCAGCGTAGGGGCGGGAGGAAAATACGAGCAGTACTTC
J gene: TRBJ2-7
V gene: TRBV9
D gene: TRBD2
clone size: NA
CDR3 length: 15

CDR3 protein: CASSSAGGTSHNEQFF
CDR3 DNA: TGTGCCAGCAGTTCGGCAGGAGGGACTAGTCACAATGAGCAGTTCTTC
J gene: TRBJ2-1
V gene: TRBV6-5
D gene: TRBD2
clone size: NA
CDR3 length: 16

CDR3 protein: CASSLGTETYNEQFF
CDR3 DNA: TGTGCCAGCAGTTTAGGAACAGAAACCTACAATGAGCAGTTCTTC
J gene: TRBJ2-1
V gene: TRBV28
D gene: NA
clone size: once
CDR3 length: 15

CDR3 protein: CASSFASYNEQFF
CDR3 DNA: TGTGCCAGCAGTTTCGCCTCCTACAATGAGCAGTTCTTC
J gene: TRBJ2-1
V gene: TRBV6-5
D gene: NA
clone size: NA
CDR3 length: 13

CDR3 protein: CASSRSTRDRGLAGQETQYF
CDR3 DNA: TGTGCCAGCTCACGATCGACACGAGACAGGGGACTAGCGGGCCAAGAGACCCAGTACTTC
J gene: TRBJ2-5
V gene: TRBV18
D gene: TRBD2
clone size: NA
CDR3 length: 20

CDR3 protein: CSVPLPGLDGYEQYF
CDR3 DNA: TGCAGCGTGCCCTTACCGGGACTAGACGGGTACGAGCAGTACTTC
J gene: TRBJ2-7
V gene: TRBV29-1
D gene: TRBD2
clone size: NA
CDR3 length: 15

CDR3 protein: CSVVDSTDTQYF
CDR3 DNA: TGCAGCGTTGTTGACAGCACAGATACGCAGTATTTT
J gene: TRBJ2-3
V gene: TRBV29-1
D gene: NA
clone size: NA
CDR3 length: 12

CDR3 protein: CASSYAQGIFEDEQYF
CDR3 DNA: TGTGCCAGCAGTTACGCCCAGGGTATTTTCGAGGACGAGCAGTACTTC
J gene: TRBJ2-7
V gene: TRBV7-9
D gene: NA
clone size: NA
CDR3 length: 16

CDR3 protein: CASSLEGASSLHF
CDR3 DNA: TGCGCCAGCAGCTTGGAAGGTGCTTCATCCCTCCACTTT
J gene: TRBJ1-6
V gene: TRBV5-1
D gene: NA
clone size: NA
CDR3 length: 13

CDR3 protein: CASSVEGLGAEAFF
CDR3 DNA: TGTGCCAGCAGCGTAGAGGGTTTAGGGGCTGAAGCTTTCTTT
J gene: TRBJ1-1
V gene: TRBV9
D gene: NA
clone size: NA
CDR3 length: 14

CDR3 protein: CASSYAGGTDTQYF
CDR3 DNA: TGTGCCAGCAGTTACGCGGGAGGCACAGATACGCAGTATTTT
J gene: TRBJ2-3
V gene: TRBV6-5
D gene: TRBD2
clone size: once
CDR3 length: 14

CDR3 protein: CAWSVGFGTAKETQYF
CDR3 DNA: TGTGCCTGGAGTGTAGGTTTCGGGACAGCTAAAGAGACCCAGTACTTC
J gene: TRBJ2-5
V gene: TRBV30
D gene: TRBD1
clone size: NA
CDR3 length: 16